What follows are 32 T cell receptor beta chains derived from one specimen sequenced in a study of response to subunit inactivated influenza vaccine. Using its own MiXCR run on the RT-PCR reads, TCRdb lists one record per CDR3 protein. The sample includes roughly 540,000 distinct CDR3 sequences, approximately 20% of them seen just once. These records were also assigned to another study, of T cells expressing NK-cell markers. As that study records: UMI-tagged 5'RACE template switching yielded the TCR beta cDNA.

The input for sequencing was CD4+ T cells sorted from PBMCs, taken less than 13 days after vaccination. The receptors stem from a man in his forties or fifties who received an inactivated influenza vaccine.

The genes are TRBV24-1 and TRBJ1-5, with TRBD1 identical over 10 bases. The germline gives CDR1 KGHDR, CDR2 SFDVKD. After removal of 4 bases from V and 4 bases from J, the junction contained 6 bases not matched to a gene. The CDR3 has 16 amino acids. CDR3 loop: CATSETGTGVNQPQHF. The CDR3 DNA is TGTGCCACCAGTGAGACCGGGACAGGGGTAAATCAGCCCCAGCATTTT.

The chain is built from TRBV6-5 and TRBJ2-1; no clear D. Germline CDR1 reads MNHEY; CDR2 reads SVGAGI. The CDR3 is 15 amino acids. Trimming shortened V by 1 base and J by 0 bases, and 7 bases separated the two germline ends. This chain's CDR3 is CASSYYINSYNEQFF. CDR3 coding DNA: TGTGCCAGCAGTTACTATATCAACTCCTACAATGAGCAGTTCTTC.

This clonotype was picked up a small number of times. CDR3 nucleotide sequence: TGCGCCAGCAGCCGCGGGAGGGGCTATATCAATGAGCAGTTCTTC. This translates into CASSRGRGYINEQFF. The V and J genes are TRBV4-3 and TRBJ2-1, with 9 bases matching TRBD2. This CDR3 is 15 amino acids long. Germline values: CDR1 LGHNA, CDR2 YSLEER. Trimming at V came to 4 bases and at J to 6 bases, leaving 7 bases not matched to a gene.

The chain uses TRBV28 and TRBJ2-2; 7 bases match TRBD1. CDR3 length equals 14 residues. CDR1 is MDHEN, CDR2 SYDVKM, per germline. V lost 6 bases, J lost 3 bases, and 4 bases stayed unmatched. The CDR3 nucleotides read TGTGCCAGCAGCATGACAGGGTACACCGGGGAGCTGTTTTTT. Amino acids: CASSMTGYTGELFF.

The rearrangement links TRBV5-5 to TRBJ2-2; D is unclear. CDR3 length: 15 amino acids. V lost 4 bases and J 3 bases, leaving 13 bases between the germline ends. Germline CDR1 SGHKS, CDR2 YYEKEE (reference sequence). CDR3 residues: CASSPVGRHTGELFF. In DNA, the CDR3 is TGTGCCAGCAGCCCAGTGGGTCGTCACACCGGGGAGCTGTTTTTT.

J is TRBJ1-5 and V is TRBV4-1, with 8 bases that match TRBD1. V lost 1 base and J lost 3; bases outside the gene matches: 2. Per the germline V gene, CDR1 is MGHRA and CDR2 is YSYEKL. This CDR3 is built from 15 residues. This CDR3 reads CASSQGQGNNQPQHF. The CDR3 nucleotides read TGCGCCAGCAGCCAAGGACAGGGGAACAATCAGCCCCAGCATTTT.

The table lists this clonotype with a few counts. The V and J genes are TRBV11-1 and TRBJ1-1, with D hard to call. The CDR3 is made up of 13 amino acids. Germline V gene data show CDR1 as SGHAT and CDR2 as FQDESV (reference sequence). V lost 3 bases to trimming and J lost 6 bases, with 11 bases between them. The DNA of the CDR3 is TGTGCCAGCAGCTTGTTCGGAGCGGCTGAAGCTTTCTTT. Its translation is CASSLFGAAEAFF. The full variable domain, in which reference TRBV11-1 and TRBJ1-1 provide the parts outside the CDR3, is EAEVAQSPRYKITEKSQAVAFWCDPISGHATLYWYRQILGQGPELLVQFQDESVVDDSQLPKDRFSAERLKGVDSTLKIQPAELGDSAMYLCASSLFGAAEAFFGQGTRLTVV.

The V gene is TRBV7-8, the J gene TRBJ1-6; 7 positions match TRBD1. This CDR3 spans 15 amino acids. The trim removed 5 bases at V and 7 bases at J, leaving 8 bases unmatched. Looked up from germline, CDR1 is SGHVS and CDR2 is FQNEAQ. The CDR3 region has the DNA TGTGCCAGCAGCAGCCGGGACAGACAGAATTCACCCCTCCACTTT. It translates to CASSSRDRQNSPLHF.

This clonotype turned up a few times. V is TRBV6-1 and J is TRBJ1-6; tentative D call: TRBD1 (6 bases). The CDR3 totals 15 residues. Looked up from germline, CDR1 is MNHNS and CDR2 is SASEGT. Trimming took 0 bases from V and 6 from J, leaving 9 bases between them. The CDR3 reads CASSEARGRNSPLHF. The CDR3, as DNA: TGTGCCAGCAGTGAAGCCAGGGGTCGTAATTCACCCCTCCACTTT.

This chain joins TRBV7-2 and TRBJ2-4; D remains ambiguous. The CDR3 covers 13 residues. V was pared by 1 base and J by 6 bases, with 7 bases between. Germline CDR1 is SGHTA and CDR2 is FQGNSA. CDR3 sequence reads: CASSLDRRNIQYF. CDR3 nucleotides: TGTGCCAGCAGCTTAGACAGAAGAAACATTCAGTACTTC. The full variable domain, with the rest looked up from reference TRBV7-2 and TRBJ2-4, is GAGVSQSPSNKVTEKGKDVELRCDPISGHTALYWYRQSLGQGLEFLIYFQGNSAPDKSGLPSDRFSAERTGGSVSTLTIQRTQQEDSAVYLCASSLDRRNIQYFGAGTRLSVL.

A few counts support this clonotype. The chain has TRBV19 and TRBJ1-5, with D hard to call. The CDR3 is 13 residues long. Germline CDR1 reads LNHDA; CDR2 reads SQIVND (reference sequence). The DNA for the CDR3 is TGTGCGACGGCGAACGTGGGGAATCAGCCCCAGCATTTT. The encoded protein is CATANVGNQPQHF.

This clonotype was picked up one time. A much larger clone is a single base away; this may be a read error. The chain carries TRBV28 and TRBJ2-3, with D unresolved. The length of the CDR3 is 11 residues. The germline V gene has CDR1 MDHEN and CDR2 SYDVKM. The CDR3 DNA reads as TGTGCCAGCACTTTATGGTCCGCTCCTATTTTT. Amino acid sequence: CASTLWSAPIF.

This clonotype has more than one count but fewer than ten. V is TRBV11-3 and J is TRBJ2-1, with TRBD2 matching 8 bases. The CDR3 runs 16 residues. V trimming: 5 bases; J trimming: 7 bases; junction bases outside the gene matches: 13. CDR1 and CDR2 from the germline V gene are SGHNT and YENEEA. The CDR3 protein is CASSGFTGGDKNEQFF. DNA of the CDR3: TGTGCCAGCAGCGGGTTCACCGGGGGGGATAAGAATGAGCAGTTCTTC.

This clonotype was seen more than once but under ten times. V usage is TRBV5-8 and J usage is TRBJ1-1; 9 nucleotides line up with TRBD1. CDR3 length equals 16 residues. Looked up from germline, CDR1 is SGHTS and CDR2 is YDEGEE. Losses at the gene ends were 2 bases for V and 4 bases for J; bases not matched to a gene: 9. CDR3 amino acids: CASSFNRGLRSTEAFF. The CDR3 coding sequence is TGTGCCAGCAGCTTCAACAGGGGGCTCCGGAGCACTGAAGCTTTCTTT.

In DNA, the CDR3 is TGTGCCAGCCAGAGTCCGGGACATAGCACAGATACGCAGTATTTT. Amino acid sequence: CASQSPGHSTDTQYF. The J gene is TRBJ2-3, the V gene TRBV21-1; the table names TRBD1, a call not compared with the DNA. TRBV21-1 is assigned pseudogene status. CDR3 length: 15 residues.

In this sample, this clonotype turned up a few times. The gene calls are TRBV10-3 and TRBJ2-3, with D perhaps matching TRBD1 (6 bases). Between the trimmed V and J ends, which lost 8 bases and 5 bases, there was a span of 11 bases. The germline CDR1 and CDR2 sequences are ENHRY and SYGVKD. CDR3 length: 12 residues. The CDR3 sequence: CAIAGAGDTQYF. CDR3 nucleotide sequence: TGTGCCATCGCAGGGGCCGGAGATACGCAGTATTTT.

DNA for the CDR3: TGTGCCAACGGACAGGGAATGAGTGACACCATATATTTT. Translation gives CANGQGMSDTIYF. This sequence joins TRBV10-3 and TRBJ1-3; 8 nucleotides line up with TRBD1. The CDR3 has 13 amino acids. Germline V gene sequence: CDR1 ENHRY, CDR2 SYGVKD. V trimming: 10 bases; J trimming: 8 bases; junction bases outside the gene matches: 10.

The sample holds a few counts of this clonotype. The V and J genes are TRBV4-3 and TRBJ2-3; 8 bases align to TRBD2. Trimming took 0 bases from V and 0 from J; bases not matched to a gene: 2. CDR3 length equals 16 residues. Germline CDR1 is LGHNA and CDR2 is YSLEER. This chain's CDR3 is CASSQELAGSTDTQYF. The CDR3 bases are TGCGCCAGCAGCCAAGAATTAGCGGGGAGCACAGATACGCAGTATTTT.

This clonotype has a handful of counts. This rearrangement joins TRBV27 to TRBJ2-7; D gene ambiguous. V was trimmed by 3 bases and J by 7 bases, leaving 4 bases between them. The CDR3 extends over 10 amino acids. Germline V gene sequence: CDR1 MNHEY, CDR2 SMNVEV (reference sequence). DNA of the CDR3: TGTGCCAGCAGTTTGTGGGAGCAGTACTTC. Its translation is CASSLWEQYF.

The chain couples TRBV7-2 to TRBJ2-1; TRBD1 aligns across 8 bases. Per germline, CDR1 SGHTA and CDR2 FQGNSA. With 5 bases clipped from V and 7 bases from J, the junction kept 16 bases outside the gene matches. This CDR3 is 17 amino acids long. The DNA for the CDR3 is TGTGCCAGCAGCCCCGTTGTTACCACAGGGGGGCGAAATGAGCAGTTCTTC. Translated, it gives CASSPVVTTGGRNEQFF.

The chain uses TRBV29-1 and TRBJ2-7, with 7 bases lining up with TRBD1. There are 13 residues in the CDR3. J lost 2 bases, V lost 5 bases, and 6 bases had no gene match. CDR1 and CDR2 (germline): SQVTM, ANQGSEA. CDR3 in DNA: TGCAGCGTTCGACAGGGCATCGCCTACGAGCAGTACTTC. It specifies CSVRQGIAYEQYF.

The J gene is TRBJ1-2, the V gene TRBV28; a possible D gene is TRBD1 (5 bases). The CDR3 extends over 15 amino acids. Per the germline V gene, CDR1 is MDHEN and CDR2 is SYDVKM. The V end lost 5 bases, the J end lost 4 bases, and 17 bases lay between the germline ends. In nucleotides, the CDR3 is TGTGCCAGCAGTCAACCGGGCGGTAGGGGCTATGGCTACACCTTC. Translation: CASSQPGGRGYGYTF.

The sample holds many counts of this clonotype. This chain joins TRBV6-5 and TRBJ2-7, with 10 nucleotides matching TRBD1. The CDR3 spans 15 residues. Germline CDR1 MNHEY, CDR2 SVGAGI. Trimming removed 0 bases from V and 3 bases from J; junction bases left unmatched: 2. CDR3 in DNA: TGTGCCAGCAGTTACTCGAGGGACAGGGGCTACGAGCAGTACTTC. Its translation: CASSYSRDRGYEQYF.

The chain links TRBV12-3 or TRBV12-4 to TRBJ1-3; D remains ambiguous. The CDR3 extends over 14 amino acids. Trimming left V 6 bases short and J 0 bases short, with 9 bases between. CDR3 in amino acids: CASSPLDSGNTIYF. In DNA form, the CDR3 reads TGTGCCAGCAGCCCCCTAGACTCTGGAAACACCATATATTTT.

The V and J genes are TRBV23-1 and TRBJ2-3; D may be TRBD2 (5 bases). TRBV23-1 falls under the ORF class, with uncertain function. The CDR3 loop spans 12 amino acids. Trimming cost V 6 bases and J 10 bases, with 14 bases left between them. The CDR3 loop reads CASSTLVCSQYF. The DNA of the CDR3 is TGCGCCAGCAGCACACTAGTTTGTTCGCAGTATTTT.

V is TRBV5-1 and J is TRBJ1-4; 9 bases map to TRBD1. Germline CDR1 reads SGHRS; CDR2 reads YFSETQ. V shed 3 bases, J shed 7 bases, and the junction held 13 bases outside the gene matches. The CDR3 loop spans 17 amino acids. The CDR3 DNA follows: TGCGCCAGCAGCTCCATTCCTCTACAGGGGGCAGGTGAAAAACTGTTTTTT. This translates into CASSSIPLQGAGEKLFF.

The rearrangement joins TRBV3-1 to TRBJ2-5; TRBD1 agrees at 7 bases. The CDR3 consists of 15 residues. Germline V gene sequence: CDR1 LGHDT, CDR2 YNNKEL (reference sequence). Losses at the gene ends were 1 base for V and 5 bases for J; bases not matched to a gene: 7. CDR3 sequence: CASSQAGQSGETQYF. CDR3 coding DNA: TGTGCCAGCAGCCAAGCGGGACAGTCCGGGGAGACCCAGTACTTC.

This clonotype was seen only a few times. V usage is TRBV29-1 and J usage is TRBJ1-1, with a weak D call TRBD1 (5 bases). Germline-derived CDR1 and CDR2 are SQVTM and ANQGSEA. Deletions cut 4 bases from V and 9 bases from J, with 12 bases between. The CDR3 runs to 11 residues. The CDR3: CSVGWGEQAFF. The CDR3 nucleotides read TGCAGCGTTGGATGGGGGGAACAAGCTTTCTTT.

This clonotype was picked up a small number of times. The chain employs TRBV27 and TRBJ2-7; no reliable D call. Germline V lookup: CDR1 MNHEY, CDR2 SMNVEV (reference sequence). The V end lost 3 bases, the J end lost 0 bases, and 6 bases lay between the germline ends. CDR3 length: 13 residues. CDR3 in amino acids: CASSFQNSYEQYF. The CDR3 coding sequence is TGTGCCAGCAGTTTCCAGAACTCCTACGAGCAGTACTTC.

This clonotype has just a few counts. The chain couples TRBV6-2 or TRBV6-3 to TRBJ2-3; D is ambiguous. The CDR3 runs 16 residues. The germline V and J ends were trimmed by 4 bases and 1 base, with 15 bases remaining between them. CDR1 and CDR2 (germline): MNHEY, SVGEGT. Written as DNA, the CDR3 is TGTGCCAGCAGTTGGGCTGAGGTATATCGCACAGATACGCAGTATTTT. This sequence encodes CASSWAEVYRTDTQYF.

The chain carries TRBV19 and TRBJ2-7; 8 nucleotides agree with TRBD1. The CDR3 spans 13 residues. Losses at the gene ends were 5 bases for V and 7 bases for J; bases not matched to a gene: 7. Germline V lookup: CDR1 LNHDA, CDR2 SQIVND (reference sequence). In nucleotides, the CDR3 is TGTGCCAGTAGTCGAGTAACAGGGGGAGAGCAGTACTTC. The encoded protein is CASSRVTGGEQYF.

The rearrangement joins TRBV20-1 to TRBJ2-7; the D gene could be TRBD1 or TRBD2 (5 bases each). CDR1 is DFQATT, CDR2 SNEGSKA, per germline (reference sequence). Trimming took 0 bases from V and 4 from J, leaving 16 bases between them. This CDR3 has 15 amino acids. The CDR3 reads CSARDQQRGWYEQYF. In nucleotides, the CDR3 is TGCAGTGCTAGAGATCAACAGAGGGGTTGGTACGAGCAGTACTTC.